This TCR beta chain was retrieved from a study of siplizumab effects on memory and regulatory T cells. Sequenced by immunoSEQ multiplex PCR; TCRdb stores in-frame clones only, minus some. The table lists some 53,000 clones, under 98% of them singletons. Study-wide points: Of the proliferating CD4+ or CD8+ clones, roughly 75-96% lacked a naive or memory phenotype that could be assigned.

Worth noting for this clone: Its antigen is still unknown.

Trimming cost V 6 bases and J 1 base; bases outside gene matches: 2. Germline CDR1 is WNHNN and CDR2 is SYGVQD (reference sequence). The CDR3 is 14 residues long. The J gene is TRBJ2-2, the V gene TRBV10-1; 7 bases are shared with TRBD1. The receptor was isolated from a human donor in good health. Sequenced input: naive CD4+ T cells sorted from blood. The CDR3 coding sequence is TGCGCCAGCAGGAGGGGGCAGAACACCGGGGAGCTGTTTTTT. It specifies CASRRGQNTGELFF.